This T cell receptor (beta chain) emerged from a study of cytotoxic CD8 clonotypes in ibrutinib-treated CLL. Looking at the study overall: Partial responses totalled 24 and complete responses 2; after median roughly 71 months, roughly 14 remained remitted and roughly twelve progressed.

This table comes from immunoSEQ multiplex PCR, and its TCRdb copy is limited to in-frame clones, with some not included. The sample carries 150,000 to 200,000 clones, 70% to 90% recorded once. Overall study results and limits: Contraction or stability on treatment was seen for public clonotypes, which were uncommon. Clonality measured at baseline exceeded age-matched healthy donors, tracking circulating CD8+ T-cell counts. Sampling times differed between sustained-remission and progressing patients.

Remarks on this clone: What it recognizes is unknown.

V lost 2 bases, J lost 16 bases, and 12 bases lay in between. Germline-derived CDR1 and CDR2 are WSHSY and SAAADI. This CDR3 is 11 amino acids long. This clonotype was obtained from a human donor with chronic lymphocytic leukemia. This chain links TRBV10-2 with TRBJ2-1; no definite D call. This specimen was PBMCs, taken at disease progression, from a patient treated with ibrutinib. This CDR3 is CASSEGVRDFF. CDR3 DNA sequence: TGCGCCAGCAGTGAGGGCGTAAGGGATTTCTTC.